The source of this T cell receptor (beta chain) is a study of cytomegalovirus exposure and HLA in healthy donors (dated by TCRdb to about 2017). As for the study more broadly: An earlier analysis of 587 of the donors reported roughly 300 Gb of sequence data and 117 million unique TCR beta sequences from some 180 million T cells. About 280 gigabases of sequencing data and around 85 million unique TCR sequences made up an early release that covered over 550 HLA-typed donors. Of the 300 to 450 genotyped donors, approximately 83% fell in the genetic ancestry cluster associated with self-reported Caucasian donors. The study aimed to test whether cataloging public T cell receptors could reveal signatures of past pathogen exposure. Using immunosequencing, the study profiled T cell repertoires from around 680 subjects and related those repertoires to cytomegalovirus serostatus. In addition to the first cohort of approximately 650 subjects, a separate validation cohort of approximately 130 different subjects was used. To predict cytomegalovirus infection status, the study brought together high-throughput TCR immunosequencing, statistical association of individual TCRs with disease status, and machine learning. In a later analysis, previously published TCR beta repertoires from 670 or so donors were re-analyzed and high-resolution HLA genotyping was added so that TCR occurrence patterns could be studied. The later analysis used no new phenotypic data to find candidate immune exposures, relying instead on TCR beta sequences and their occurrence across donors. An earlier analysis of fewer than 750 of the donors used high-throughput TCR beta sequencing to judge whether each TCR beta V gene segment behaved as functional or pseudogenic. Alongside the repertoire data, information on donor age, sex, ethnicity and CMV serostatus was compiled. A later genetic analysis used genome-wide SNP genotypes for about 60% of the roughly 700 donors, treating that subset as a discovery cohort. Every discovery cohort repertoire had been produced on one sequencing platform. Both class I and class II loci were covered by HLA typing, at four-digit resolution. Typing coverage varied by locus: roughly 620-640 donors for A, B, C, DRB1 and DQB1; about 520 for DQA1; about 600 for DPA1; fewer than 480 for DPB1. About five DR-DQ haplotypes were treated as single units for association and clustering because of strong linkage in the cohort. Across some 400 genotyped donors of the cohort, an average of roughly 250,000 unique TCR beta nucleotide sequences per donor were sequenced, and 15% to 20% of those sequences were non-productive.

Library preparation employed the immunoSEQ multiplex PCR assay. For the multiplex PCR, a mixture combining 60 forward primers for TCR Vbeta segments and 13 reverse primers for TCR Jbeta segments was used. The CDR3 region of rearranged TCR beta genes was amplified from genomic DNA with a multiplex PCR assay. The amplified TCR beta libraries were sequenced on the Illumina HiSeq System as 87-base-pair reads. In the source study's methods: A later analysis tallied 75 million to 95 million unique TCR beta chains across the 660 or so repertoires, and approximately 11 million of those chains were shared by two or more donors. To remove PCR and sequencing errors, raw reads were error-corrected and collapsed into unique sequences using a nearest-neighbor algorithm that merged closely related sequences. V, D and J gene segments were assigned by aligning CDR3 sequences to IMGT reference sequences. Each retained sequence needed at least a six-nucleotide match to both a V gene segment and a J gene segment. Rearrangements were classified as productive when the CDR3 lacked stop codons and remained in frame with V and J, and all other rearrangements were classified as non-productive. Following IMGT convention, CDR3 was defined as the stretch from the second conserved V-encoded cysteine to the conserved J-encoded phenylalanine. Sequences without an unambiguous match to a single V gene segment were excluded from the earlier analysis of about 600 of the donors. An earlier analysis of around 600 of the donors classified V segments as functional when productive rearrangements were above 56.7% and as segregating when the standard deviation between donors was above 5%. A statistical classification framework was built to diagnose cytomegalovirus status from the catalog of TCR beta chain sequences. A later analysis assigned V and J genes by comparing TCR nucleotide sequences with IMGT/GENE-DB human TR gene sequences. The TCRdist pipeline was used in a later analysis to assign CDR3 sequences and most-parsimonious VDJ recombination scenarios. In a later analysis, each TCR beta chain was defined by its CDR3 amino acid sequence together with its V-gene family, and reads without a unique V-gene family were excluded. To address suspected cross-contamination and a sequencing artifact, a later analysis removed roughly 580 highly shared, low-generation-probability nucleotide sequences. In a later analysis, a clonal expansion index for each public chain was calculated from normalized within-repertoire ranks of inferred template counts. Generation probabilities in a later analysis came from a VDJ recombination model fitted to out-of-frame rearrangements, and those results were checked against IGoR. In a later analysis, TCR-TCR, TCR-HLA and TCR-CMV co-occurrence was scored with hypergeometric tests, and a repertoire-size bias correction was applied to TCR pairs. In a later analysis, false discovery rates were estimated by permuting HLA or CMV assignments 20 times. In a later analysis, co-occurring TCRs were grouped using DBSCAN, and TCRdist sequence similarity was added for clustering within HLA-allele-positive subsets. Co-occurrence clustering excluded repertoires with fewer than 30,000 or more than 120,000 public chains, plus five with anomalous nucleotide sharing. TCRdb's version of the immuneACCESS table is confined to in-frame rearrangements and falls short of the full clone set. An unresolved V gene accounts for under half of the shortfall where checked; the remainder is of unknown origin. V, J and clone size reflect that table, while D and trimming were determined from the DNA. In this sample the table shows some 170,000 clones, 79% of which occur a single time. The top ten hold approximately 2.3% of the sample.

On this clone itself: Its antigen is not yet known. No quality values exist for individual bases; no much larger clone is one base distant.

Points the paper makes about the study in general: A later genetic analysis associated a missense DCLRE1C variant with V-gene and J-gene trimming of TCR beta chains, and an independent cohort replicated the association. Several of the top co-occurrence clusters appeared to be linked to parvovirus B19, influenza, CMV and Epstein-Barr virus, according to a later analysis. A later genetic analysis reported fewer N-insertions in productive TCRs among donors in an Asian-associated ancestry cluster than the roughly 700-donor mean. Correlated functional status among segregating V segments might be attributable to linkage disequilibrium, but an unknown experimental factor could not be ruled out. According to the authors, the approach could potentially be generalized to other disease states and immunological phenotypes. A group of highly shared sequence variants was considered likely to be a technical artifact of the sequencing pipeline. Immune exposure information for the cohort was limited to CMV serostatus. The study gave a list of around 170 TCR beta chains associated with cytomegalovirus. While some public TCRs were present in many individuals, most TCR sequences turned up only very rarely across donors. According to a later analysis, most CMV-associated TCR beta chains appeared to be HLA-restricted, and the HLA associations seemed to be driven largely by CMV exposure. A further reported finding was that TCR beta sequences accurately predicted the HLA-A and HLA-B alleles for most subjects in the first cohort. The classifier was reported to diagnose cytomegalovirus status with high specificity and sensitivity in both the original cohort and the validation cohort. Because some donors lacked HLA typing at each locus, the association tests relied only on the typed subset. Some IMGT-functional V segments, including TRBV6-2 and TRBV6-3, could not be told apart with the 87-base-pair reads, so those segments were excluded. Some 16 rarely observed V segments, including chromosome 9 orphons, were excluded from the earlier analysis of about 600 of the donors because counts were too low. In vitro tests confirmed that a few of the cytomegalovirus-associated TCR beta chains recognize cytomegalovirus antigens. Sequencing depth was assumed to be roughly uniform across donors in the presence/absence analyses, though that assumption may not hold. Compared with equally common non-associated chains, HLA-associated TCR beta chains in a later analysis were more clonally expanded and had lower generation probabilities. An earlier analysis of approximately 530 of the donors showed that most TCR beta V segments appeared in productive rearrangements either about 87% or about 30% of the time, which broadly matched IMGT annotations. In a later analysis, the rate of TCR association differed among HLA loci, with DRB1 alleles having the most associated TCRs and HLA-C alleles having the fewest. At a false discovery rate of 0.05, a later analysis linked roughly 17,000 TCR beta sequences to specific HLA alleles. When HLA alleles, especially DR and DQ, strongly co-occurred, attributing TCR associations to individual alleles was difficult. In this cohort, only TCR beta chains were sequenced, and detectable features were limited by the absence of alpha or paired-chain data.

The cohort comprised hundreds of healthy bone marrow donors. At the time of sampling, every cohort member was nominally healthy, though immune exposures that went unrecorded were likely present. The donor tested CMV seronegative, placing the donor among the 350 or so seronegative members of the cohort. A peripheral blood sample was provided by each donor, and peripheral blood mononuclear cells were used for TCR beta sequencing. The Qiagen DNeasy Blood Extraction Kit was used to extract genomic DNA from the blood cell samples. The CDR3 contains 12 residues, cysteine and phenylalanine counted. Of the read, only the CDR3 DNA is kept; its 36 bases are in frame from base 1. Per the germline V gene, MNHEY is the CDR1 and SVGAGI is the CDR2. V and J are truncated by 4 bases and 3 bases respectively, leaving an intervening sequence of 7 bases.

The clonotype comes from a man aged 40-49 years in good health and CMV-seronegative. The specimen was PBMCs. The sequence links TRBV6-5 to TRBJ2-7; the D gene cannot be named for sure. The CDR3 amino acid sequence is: CASSSTYYEQYF. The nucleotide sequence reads TGTGCCAGCAGTTCCACATACTACGAGCAGTACTTC.